This entry is about one TCR beta chain. Germline CDR1 and CDR2: SGHTA and FQGNSA. This CDR3 comprises 17 residues. Trimming pared 5 bases from V and 2 bases from J, leaving 19 bases between. Original processing notes: Cell counts per sample came from amplifying reference gene primers. Clones were sequenced by immunoSEQ multiplex PCR, and TCRdb holds only the in-frame ones, with some missing. Clone size and V and J calls were adopted from that table, with D and trimming inferred from the DNA. The sample includes about 300,000 clones, around 92% of them seen just once. These data originate in a study of blood T cell repertoires in COVID-19.

J is TRBJ1-5 and V is TRBV7-2; the D gene is possibly TRBD1 (6 bases). The sequenced sample consisted of peripheral blood. This TCR came from a man between 18 and 35 years old who had recovered from COVID-19. This CDR3 reads CASSLEGGQVGNQPQHF. In DNA, the CDR3 is TGTGCCAGCAGCCTGGAGGGGGGGCAGGTTGGCAATCAGCCCCAGCATTTT.